This T cell receptor beta chain was sequenced during a study of T-cell memory formation after mild COVID-19 (dated by TCRdb to about 2021). A note on the overall study: TCR sequence clusters from the two donors were largely donor specific. Longitudinal TCRalpha and TCRbeta repertoire sequencing tracked T-cell clones expanding and contracting after mild COVID-19 in two donors. The cohort was made up of two young adult volunteers, one female and one male, who were previously healthy.

The CDR3 holds 16 amino acids from the cysteine to the phenylalanine. Only the CDR3 DNA is retained, 48 bases long and in frame from the first base. V is trimmed back by 5 bases and J by 2 bases, and the junction contains 11 bases that no gene match accounts for. TCRdb records Illumina NovaSeq 6000 as the sequencer. TCRalpha and TCRbeta cDNA libraries were built by 5'RACE with constant-segment primers, adding sample barcodes and unique molecular identifiers. RNA was extracted from every sample with Trizol reagent. Amplification of the libraries took two PCR steps, and the second step added a second sample barcode plus Illumina TruSeq adapters. Libraries were sequenced on an Illumina NovaSeq with 2 x 150 bp paired-end reads. In the original analysis: Demultiplexing of reads and collapsing into UMI-guided consensus sequences were performed with migec v1.2.7. Using mixcr v2.1.11, the UMI consensuses were aligned to TRA and TRB V and J templates and assembled into clonotypes. A clonotype was counted as expanded or contracted only when both edgeR and NoisET called the clonotype significant, with the noise models trained on biological replicates. For edgeR calls, the cutoffs were a false discovery rate-adjusted p below 0.01 and a log2 fold-change threshold of 1. As an exploratory analysis of dynamics, PCA with hierarchical clustering was applied to max-normalized trajectories of the 1000 most abundant clonotypes. The CD4 or CD8 phenotype of responding clones was assigned using the separately sequenced CD4+ and CD8+ repertoires. In-frame beta chains were kept once TCRdb had trimmed the public reads at Q25 with fastp and called clones with MiXCR. One record per CDR3 amino acid sequence lists the most common genes and DNA. The V and J calls here are based on TCRdb, not the publication. Counted in this sample were 210,000 or so distinct CDR3 sequences; 15% to 20% of them appeared once. The top ten hold 2.4% of the sample.

The study at large found these results: SARS-CoV-2 specificity of the second-wave clones peaking on day 37 was not confirmed. Contracting CD4+ clones turned up mainly in the CM and EM memory subsets, whereas EMRA was where CD8+ clones were enriched. Some responding clones were detected in pre-infection memory, which suggested that pre-existing cross-reactive memory T cells had joined the SARS-CoV-2 response. Only a couple of mild cases were covered in the study, and larger cohorts including severe cases with pre-infection samples were considered necessary. Balanced CD4/CD8 phenotypes were observed for clones contracting from day 15 to 85, whereas a bias towards CD4+ was observed for a second wave of clones expanding from day 15 to 37.

Ficoll-Paque density gradient centrifugation was the method used to isolate PBMCs. As to this clonotype: Its antigen remains unidentified. The input lacks base qualities; no much larger clone sits a single base away.

The source material was PBMCs or a T cell subset sorted from them (not recorded which). The receptor's source is an adult woman who had mild COVID-19 (a few samples of this study predate the infection). The sample titles of this study are shuffled in the database, so cell type and time point are left out; the donor was told from shared clones. This chain joins TRBV12-3 or TRBV12-4 to TRBJ2-5; 7 bases in between match TRBD2. The DNA sequence reads TGTGCCAGCAGTCCGTCGACTAGCAGCCAACAAGAGACCCAGTACTTC. The translation is CASSPSTSSQQETQYF.